Here is one T cell receptor (beta chain) with its context. Its antigen remains unidentified. There are no base qualities to consult, and no much larger clone falls within one base. The sample belongs to a study of cytomegalovirus exposure and HLA in healthy donors (dated by TCRdb to 2015 to 2018). Turning to the overall study: The roughly 650 repertoires of the first cohort and the roughly 120 validation repertoires were produced on the same platform, according to a later analysis. The aim of the study was to test whether cataloging public T cell receptors could identify signatures of past pathogen exposure. The study combined high-throughput TCR immunosequencing, statistical association of individual TCRs with disease status, and machine learning to predict cytomegalovirus infection status. In addition to the first cohort of 666 subjects, a separate validation cohort of around 110 different subjects was used. What the work shows at the level of the full study, not this receptor alone: The classifier was reported to diagnose cytomegalovirus status with high specificity and sensitivity in both the original cohort and the validation cohort. A later analysis found that TCRs clustered in the first cohort also tended to co-occur in the roughly 120 validation repertoires, with roughly 95% of cluster scores above 0. Most TCR sequences were seen in very few donors, while some public TCRs were found in many individuals. A total of fewer than 200 TCR beta chains were listed by the study as associated with cytomegalovirus. A few of the identified cytomegalovirus-associated TCR beta chains were confirmed in vitro to be specific for cytomegalovirus antigens. A later analysis lacked HLA typing for the validation cohort, so it scored co-occurrence in that cohort across all 120 or so repertoires. According to the authors, the approach could potentially be generalized to other disease states and immunological phenotypes.

Separate from the roughly 650-subject first cohort, the validation cohort of about 120 subjects was the group to which the donors belonged. Receptor amplification or capture employed the immunoSEQ multiplex PCR assay. For the original study's pipeline: A statistical classification framework was built to diagnose cytomegalovirus status from the catalog of TCR beta chain sequences. TCRdb's version of the immuneACCESS table is confined to in-frame rearrangements and falls short of the full clone set. An unresolved V gene accounts for under half of the shortfall where checked; the remainder is of unknown origin. That table furnishes V, J and clone size, whereas the DNA furnished D and trimming. The sample has approximately 100,000 clones on record, around 93% of them singletons. The ten largest clones represent 1.1% of the sample. The CDR3 runs 14 amino acids, cysteine and phenylalanine included. Only CDR3 DNA is held: 42 bases, read in frame from base 1. Sequences MNHEY (CDR1) and SVGAGI (CDR2) are obtained from the germline V gene. V is pruned by 6 bases and J by 4 bases, leaving 7 bases of the junction without a gene match.

The chain is encoded by TRBV6-5 joined to TRBJ1-1, with 8 bases in between that match TRBD1. This TCR came from a woman aged 25 to 39 in good health and CMV-seropositive. The material sequenced was PBMCs. The base sequence is TGTGCCAGCAGCAGACAGGGGTGGAGCACTGAAGCTTTCTTT. Its coded protein is CASSRQGWSTEAFF.